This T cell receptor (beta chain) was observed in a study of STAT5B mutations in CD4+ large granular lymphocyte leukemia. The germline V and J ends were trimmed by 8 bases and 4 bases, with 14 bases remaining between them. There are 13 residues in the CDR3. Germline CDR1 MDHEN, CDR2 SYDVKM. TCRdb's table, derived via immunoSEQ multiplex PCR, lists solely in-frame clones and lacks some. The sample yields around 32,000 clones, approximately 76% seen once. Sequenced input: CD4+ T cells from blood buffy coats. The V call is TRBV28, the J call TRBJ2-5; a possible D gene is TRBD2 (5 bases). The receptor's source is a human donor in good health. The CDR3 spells CASRGEGRETQYF. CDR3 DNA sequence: TGTGCCAGCCGAGGCGAGGGTAGAGAGACCCAGTACTTC.